This T cell receptor beta chain was sequenced during a study of blood T cell repertoires in COVID-19. The table came from immunoSEQ multiplex PCR; TCRdb's copy has only in-frame clones and leaves some out. The repertoire holds approximately 270,000 clones, with approximately 85% as singletons. Cohorts were assigned according to the clinical history that participants reported. This clone appeared once. The length of the CDR3 is 15 residues. Trimming removed 4 bases from V and 2 bases from J; junction bases left unmatched: 5. Germline CDR1 reads SGHRS; CDR2 reads YFSETQ. This chain connects TRBV5-1 to TRBJ2-1; 8 nucleotides align to TRBD2. The sequence was obtained from a woman aged 50 to 65 who had recovered from COVID-19. The material sequenced was PBMCs or T cells enriched from blood (not recorded which). The CDR3 nucleotides read TGCGCCAGCAGCCCTTTAGCGGGAACCTACAATGAGCAGTTCTTC. This sequence encodes CASSPLAGTYNEQFF.